These 12 T cell receptor beta chains originate from one sample sequenced in a study of cytomegalovirus exposure and HLA in healthy donors. The PCR had 60 Vbeta and 13 Jbeta primers. Sequencing used immunoSEQ multiplex PCR; TCRdb keeps in-frame clones, though not all of them. The repertoire consists of approximately 100,000 clones, with 70% to 80% occurring once and the leading ten covering around 5.1%. Sample: PBMCs. The receptor set was obtained from a female donor in good health and CMV-seropositive.

This chain connects TRBV7-6 to TRBJ1-1; 8 bases fit TRBD1. Germline assignment: CDR1 SGHVS and CDR2 FNYEAQ. The trim removed 5 bases at V and 8 bases at J, leaving 7 bases unmatched. The CDR3 covers 13 residues. The CDR3 region has the DNA TGTGCCAGCAGCCCAAGACAGGGGCGGGAAGCTTTCTTT. It is translated as CASSPRQGREAFF.

The V call is TRBV11-3, the J call TRBJ2-1; 8 bases are shared with TRBD2. Germline trimming cut 5 bases from V and 9 bases from J; bases unmatched to any gene: 15. CDR3 length equals 16 residues. The germline V gene encodes CDR1 SGHNT and CDR2 YENEEA. CDR3 amino acids: CASSPNSAGGLGEQFF. The DNA for the CDR3 is TGTGCCAGCAGCCCAAACTCTGCGGGGGGTCTTGGTGAGCAGTTCTTC.

The chain combines TRBV2 with TRBJ2-3, with a possible D match to TRBD1 (7 bases). Trimming removed 4 bases at V and 5 bases at J, with 16 bases between. CDR3 length: 15 residues. Germline loops: CDR1 SNHLY, CDR2 FYNNEI. In DNA, the CDR3 is TGTGCCAGCAGTGTGCAGGGGGGACCCGTAGATACGCAGTATTTT. Residues: CASSVQGGPVDTQYF.

The V gene is TRBV11-2, the J gene TRBJ1-2; D not resolved. The ends were cut back, 5 bases at V and 7 bases at J, with 17 bases in the middle. This CDR3 has 14 amino acids. Germline lookup yields CDR1 SGHAT and CDR2 FQNNGV. The CDR3 DNA follows: TGTGCCAGCAGCCCCCTGAATTGGGCGTCTGGCTACACCTTC. Encoded protein: CASSPLNWASGYTF.

The V call is TRBV9, the J call TRBJ2-3; 10 bases map to TRBD2. Germline V gene sequence: CDR1 SGDLS, CDR2 YYNGEE. The CDR3 runs 16 residues. V was clipped by 0 bases and J by 4 bases; unmatched bases: 5. The chain's CDR3 is CASSVVGTSEADTQYF. In nucleotides, the CDR3 is TGTGCCAGCAGCGTAGTTGGGACTAGCGAAGCAGATACGCAGTATTTT.

This clone was observed a few times. The CDR3 nucleotides are TGTGCCAGCAGCTACAGAGTCGATCACACTGAAGCTTTCTTT. This gives the protein CASSYRVDHTEAFF. The chain has TRBV7-2 and TRBJ1-1; D unclear. Germline CDR1 reads SGHTA; CDR2 reads FQGNSA. The CDR3 consists of 14 residues. With 4 bases removed from V and 3 bases from J, the gap between germline ends came to 12 bases.

In this sample, this clone turned up once. This chain links TRBV7-2 with TRBJ1-5, with D unclear. The length of the CDR3 is 12 residues. Germline loops: CDR1 SGHTA, CDR2 FQGNSA. V was clipped by 5 bases and J by 5 bases, with 7 bases between them. This CDR3 is CASSLRHQPQHF. The DNA for the CDR3 is TGTGCCAGCAGCCTCCGTCATCAGCCCCAGCATTTT.

The chain links TRBV19 to TRBJ2-1, with D perhaps TRBD2 (6 bases). V was trimmed by 2 bases and J by 6 bases, leaving 17 bases between them. The CDR3 consists of 16 residues. CDR1 LNHDA and CDR2 SQIVND come from the germline V gene (reference sequence). The CDR3 loop is CASSITGTPSPNEQFF. The CDR3, as DNA: TGTGCCAGTAGTATAACCGGGACTCCGAGCCCCAATGAGCAGTTCTTC.

Written as DNA, the CDR3 is TGTGCCAGCAGCTTAGGGACAGGACGCAATCAGCCCCAGCATTTT. It encodes CASSLGTGRNQPQHF. The chain recombines TRBV7-2 with TRBJ1-5; the match to TRBD1 covers 7 bases. Germline V gene sequence: CDR1 SGHTA, CDR2 FQGNSA. V dropped 1 base and J dropped 2; count of bases not matched to a gene: 2. The length of the CDR3 is 15 residues.

A few counts support this clone. The chain joins TRBV7-6 to TRBJ2-3; weak D call: TRBD2 (6 bases). The CDR3 has 16 residues. The germline V gene encodes CDR1 SGHVS and CDR2 FNYEAQ. V was trimmed by 5 bases and J by 0 bases, leaving 15 bases between them. The CDR3 region is CASSPVGGSSTDTQYF. The DNA for the CDR3 is TGTGCCAGCAGCCCGGTGGGGGGTTCTAGCACAGATACGCAGTATTTT. Full variable domain (missing parts from reference TRBV7-6 and TRBJ2-3): GAGVSQSPRYKVTKRGQDVALRCDPISGHVSLYWYRQALGQGPEFLTYFNYEAQQDKSGLPNDRFSAERPEGSISTLTIQRTEQRDSAMYRCASSPVGGSSTDTQYFGPGTRLTVL.

This chain links TRBV29-1 with TRBJ1-2; 7 bases align to TRBD1. Per the germline V gene, CDR1 is SQVTM and CDR2 is ANQGSEA. V was clipped by 5 bases and J by 1 base; unmatched bases: 7. The CDR3 covers 14 residues. CDR3: CSVHKGARNYGYTF. The CDR3 nucleotides are TGCAGCGTTCACAAGGGGGCGCGTAACTATGGCTACACCTTC.

This clone turned up a few times. The gene calls are TRBV6-1 and TRBJ1-2, with D possibly being TRBD1 (6 bases). CDR1 is MNHNS and CDR2 is SASEGT in the germline V gene. This CDR3 contains 14 residues. Deletions cut 0 bases from V and 3 bases from J, with 8 bases between. CDR3 protein: CASSEAQGHYGYTF. The CDR3 DNA reads as TGTGCCAGCAGTGAAGCGCAGGGGCACTATGGCTACACCTTC.